The source of this TCR beta chain is a study of identical twins. Study conclusions and caveats: Low generation probability was overrepresented in out-of-frame alpha sequences shared by twins.

TCRdb reanalysed the 5' RACE reads using MiXCR and keeps one entry per CDR3 protein. The table has 570,000 or so distinct CDR3 sequences, around 9.6% seen once. The germline CDR1 and CDR2 sequences are LGHDT and YNNKEL (reference sequence). V was trimmed by 3 bases and J by 2 bases, leaving 8 bases between them. The CDR3 runs 13 residues. This clonotype was recorded a few times. Its antigen is unidentified. These sequences were also reported in another study, on yellow fever vaccine responses in identical twins.

The chain uses TRBV3-1 and TRBJ2-7; no definite D call. The sequencing input was PBMCs. This clonotype originated in a woman aged 18-29 years in good health. The DNA for the CDR3 is TGTGCCAGCAGCCAGGGCAGCCCCTACGAGCAGTACTTC. The encoded protein is CASSQGSPYEQYF.